A single sample is the source of the 24 T cell receptor beta chains below, sequenced in a study of blood T cell repertoires in COVID-19. Profiled with immunoSEQ multiplex PCR; TCRdb holds only in-frame clones, not every one. The sample contains some 260,000 clones, around three quarters of which appear only once. Sequenced material: peripheral blood. Every receptor here comes from a woman of 80 years or more with acute or convalescent COVID-19.

The chain joins TRBV6-5 to TRBJ2-7; maybe TRBD2 (5 bases). The CDR3 runs to 15 residues. Trimming removed 3 bases from V and 2 bases from J, with 14 bases in between. Germline V CDR1 and CDR2: MNHEY, SVGAGI. DNA of the CDR3: TGTGCCAGCAGTTATCGGGCTAGCTTTCCCTACGAGCAGTACTTC. This translates into CASSYRASFPYEQYF.

The chain uses TRBV5-5 and TRBJ2-7; 7 bases agree with TRBD2. V shed 0 bases and J 2 bases; nucleotides not matched to a gene: 5. This CDR3 has 15 amino acids. CDR1 is SGHKS and CDR2 is YYEKEE in the germline V gene (reference sequence). The DNA of the CDR3 is TGTGCCAGCAGCTTGGGAGCGGGGCAAACCTACGAGCAGTACTTC. This gives the protein CASSLGAGQTYEQYF. Looking up the rest from reference TRBV5-5 and TRBJ2-7 gives the full variable domain: DAGVTQSPTHLIKTRGQQVTLRCSPISGHKSVSWYQQVLGQGPQFIFQYYEKEERGRGNFPDRFSARQFPNYSSELNVNALLLGDSALYLCASSLGAGQTYEQYFGPGTRLTVT.

The rearrangement uses TRBV10-2 and TRBJ1-2; D not resolved. From germline, CDR1 is WSHSY and CDR2 SAAADI. The CDR3 is 12 residues long. The germline V and J ends were trimmed by 6 bases and 3 bases, with 8 bases remaining between them. The CDR3 DNA follows: TGCGCCAGCAGGAGGGATGACTATGGCTACACCTTC. As protein: CASRRDDYGYTF.

The chain uses TRBV7-9 and TRBJ1-1, with D possibly TRBD1 on 6 matching bases. Germline-derived CDR1 and CDR2 are SEHNR and FQNEAQ (reference sequence). The CDR3 has 12 amino acids. V lost 1 base to trimming and J lost 11 bases, with 11 bases between them. The chain's CDR3 is CASSLVQGGAFF. CDR3 sequence (DNA): TGTGCCAGCAGCTTAGTACAGGGTGGGGCTTTCTTT.

The chain combines TRBV19 with TRBJ2-2; 7 nucleotides match TRBD1. CDR1 is LNHDA and CDR2 is SQIVND in the germline V gene (reference sequence). CDR3 length equals 17 residues. The J segment lost 3 bases and the V segment lost 2 bases, leaving 9 bases of the junction unmatched. The DNA of the CDR3 is TGTGCCAGTAGTATATCGGTCGGGACAGCGGACACCGGGGAGCTGTTTTTT. It yields the protein CASSISVGTADTGELFF. Supplemented by reference TRBV19 and TRBJ2-2, the full variable domain reads DGGITQSPKYLFRKEGQNVTLSCEQNLNHDAMYWYRQDPGQGLRLIYYSQIVNDFQKGDIAEGYSVSREKKESFPLTVTSAQKNPTAFYLCASSISVGTADTGELFFGEGSRLTVL.

The chain carries TRBV18 and TRBJ1-1, with a tentative D call TRBD1 (5 bases). This CDR3 region has 14 residues. Germline CDR1 is KGHSH and CDR2 is LQKENI. Between the trimmed V and J ends, which lost 3 bases and 3 bases, there was a span of 11 bases. The CDR3 region has the DNA TGTGCCAGCTCACCTCAGGGTCGGGACACTGAAGCTTTCTTT. As protein: CASSPQGRDTEAFF.

The CDR3 region has the DNA TGTGCCAGCTCAAGGACAGGAGGACCCTCAGATACGCAGTATTTT. Residues: CASSRTGGPSDTQYF. The chain carries TRBV18 and TRBJ2-3; 7 bases map to TRBD1. With V trimmed by 5 bases and J by 4 bases, 9 bases remained unmatched. The CDR3 covers 15 residues. Germline V lookup: CDR1 KGHSH, CDR2 LQKENI.

This clone was seen a few times. The CDR3, as DNA: TGCGCCAGCAGCTTAAACGTCGAGCAGCCCCAGCATTTT. The encoded protein is CASSLNVEQPQHF. This chain uses TRBV5-1 with TRBJ1-5; no definite D call. The CDR3 is made up of 13 amino acids. Trimming cost V 2 bases and J 7 bases, with 10 bases left between them. Germline CDR1 is SGHRS and CDR2 is YFSETQ.

This clone was seen only a few times. The chain carries TRBV29-1 and TRBJ2-7, with TRBD1 identical over 9 bases. Germline loops: CDR1 SQVTM, CDR2 ANQGSEA. Germline trimming cut 6 bases from V and 7 bases from J; bases unmatched to any gene: 4. This CDR3 has 11 amino acids. The CDR3 protein is CSVQGAGEQYF. The CDR3 DNA sequence: TGCAGCGTACAGGGGGCAGGTGAGCAGTACTTC.

This chain joins TRBV6-5 and TRBJ2-7, with D possibly being TRBD2 (5 bases). This CDR3 comprises 14 residues. Looked up from germline, CDR1 is MNHEY and CDR2 is SVGAGI. Trimming removed 4 bases at V and 2 bases at J, with 12 bases between. The CDR3 nucleotides are TGTGCCAGCAGTTCCAACGGGGAGCCCTACGAGCAGTACTTC. The encoded protein is CASSSNGEPYEQYF.

The J gene is TRBJ1-3, the V gene TRBV7-9; perhaps TRBD1 as D (6 bases). CDR1 SEHNR and CDR2 FQNEAQ come from the germline V gene (reference sequence). The CDR3 totals 15 residues. V lost 5 bases, J lost 0 bases, and 11 bases lay in between. The CDR3 DNA is TGTGCCAGCAGCACAGACAGGATCTCTGGAAACACCATATATTTT. Protein sequence: CASSTDRISGNTIYF.

CDR3 residues: CASRNRGSTEAFF. The DNA for the CDR3 is TGTGCCAGTAGAAACCGGGGGAGCACTGAAGCTTTCTTT. The rearrangement joins TRBV19 to TRBJ1-1; a weak D match, TRBD1 (5 bases). This CDR3 comprises 13 residues. Between the trimmed V and J ends, which lost 6 bases and 4 bases, there was a span of 12 bases. CDR1 and CDR2 from the germline V gene are LNHDA and SQIVND (reference sequence). Variable domain in full (rest from reference TRBV19 and TRBJ1-1): DGGITQSPKYLFRKEGQNVTLSCEQNLNHDAMYWYRQDPGQGLRLIYYSQIVNDFQKGDIAEGYSVSREKKESFPLTVTSAQKNPTAFYLCASRNRGSTEAFFGQGTRLTVV.

There are a few counts of this clone. CDR3 DNA: TGTGCCAGCAGAGCCCAGGGGTACGAGCAGTACTTC. Amino acids: CASRAQGYEQYF. The chain employs TRBV6-6 and TRBJ2-7, with D possibly matching TRBD1 (6 bases). The CDR3 runs 12 residues. V lost 6 bases, J lost 4 bases, and 10 bases lay in between. Germline CDR1 MNHNY, CDR2 SVGAGI (reference sequence).

V and J are TRBV5-1 and TRBJ2-3; 9 bases match TRBD1. V lost 5 bases to trimming and J lost 1 base; unmatched junction nucleotides: 2. Germline CDR1 SGHRS, CDR2 YFSETQ. This CDR3 is 14 amino acids long. The CDR3 here is CASRTGGGTDTQYF. The CDR3, as DNA: TGCGCCAGCAGGACAGGGGGAGGCACAGATACGCAGTATTTT.

The rearrangement links TRBV19 to TRBJ2-4; possibly TRBD2 for D (6 bases). The CDR3 sequence is 15 residues long. V was trimmed by 3 bases and J by 7 bases, leaving 16 bases between them. CDR1 and CDR2 (germline): LNHDA, SQIVND (reference sequence). The CDR3 coding sequence is TGTGCCAGTAGTATGGGACTTACCCCCGGTAACATTCAGTACTTC. Its protein product is CASSMGLTPGNIQYF. The full variable domain, completed using reference TRBV19 and TRBJ2-4, is DGGITQSPKYLFRKEGQNVTLSCEQNLNHDAMYWYRQDPGQGLRLIYYSQIVNDFQKGDIAEGYSVSREKKESFPLTVTSAQKNPTAFYLCASSMGLTPGNIQYFGAGTRLSVL.

The V call is TRBV5-1, the J call TRBJ1-1; perhaps TRBD1 as D (6 bases). From germline, CDR1 is SGHRS and CDR2 YFSETQ. The V gene lost 1 base and the J gene lost 3 bases, with 10 bases spanning the gap. The CDR3 contains 14 residues. CDR3 loop: CASSLTGRDTEAFF. CDR3 sequence (DNA): TGCGCCAGCAGCTTGACAGGGAGGGACACTGAAGCTTTCTTT.

The V call is TRBV7-6, the J call TRBJ2-5; tentatively, D is TRBD2 (6 bases). V was pared by 10 bases and J by 2 bases, with 17 bases between. Germline CDR1 reads SGHVS; CDR2 reads FNYEAQ. CDR3 length equals 14 residues. The CDR3, as DNA: TGTGCCACCACGGAGCCTGGGGGGCAAGAGACCCAGTACTTC. This gives the protein CATTEPGGQETQYF.

The chain recombines TRBV6-2 or TRBV6-3 with TRBJ1-5; 11 bases are a match to TRBD1. Trimming removed 0 bases from V and 9 bases from J; junction bases left unmatched: 4. The CDR3 spans 15 residues. Germline V lookup: CDR1 MNHEY, CDR2 SVGEGT. The CDR3 region has the DNA TGTGCCAGCAGTTACTCCGGGACAGGGGGTCCGCCCCAGCATTTT. It codes for CASSYSGTGGPPQHF.

The chain uses TRBV20-1 and TRBJ2-7; TRBD2 matches at 8 bases. CDR1 is DFQATT and CDR2 is SNEGSKA in the germline V gene (reference sequence). V dropped 3 bases and J dropped 4; count of bases not matched to a gene: 8. The CDR3 contains 14 residues. CDR3 nucleotides: TGCAGTGCTAGTTCAGCGGGAGTTAGGTACGAGCAGTACTTC. Its translation: CSASSAGVRYEQYF.

This sequence joins TRBV10-2 and TRBJ2-1; TRBD2 agrees at 11 bases. The CDR3 is made up of 19 amino acids. The germline V gene has CDR1 WSHSY and CDR2 SAAADI. With 4 bases clipped from V and 0 bases from J, the junction kept 11 bases outside the gene matches. The CDR3 DNA follows: TGCGCCAGCAGTGCCTCTTTGACTAGCGGGAATCCCTCCTACAATGAGCAGTTCTTC. Protein sequence: CASSASLTSGNPSYNEQFF.

J is TRBJ1-2 and V is TRBV7-2; D is uncertain. The germline CDR1 and CDR2 sequences are SGHTA and FQGNSA. There are 14 residues in the CDR3. V was trimmed by 4 bases and J by 5 bases, leaving 14 bases between them. CDR3 amino acids: CASSYSGAEYGYTF. For the CDR3, the DNA is TGTGCCAGCAGCTACTCAGGTGCCGAGTATGGCTACACCTTC.

This clone was picked up a small number of times. This chain uses TRBV28 with TRBJ1-1; no reliable D call. CDR3 length: 17 amino acids. V lost 3 bases and J 0 bases, leaving 17 bases between the germline ends. Per the germline V gene, CDR1 is MDHEN and CDR2 is SYDVKM. In DNA, the CDR3 is TGTGCCAGCAGTTTTCCCCTGGCCAGGCCGATGAACACTGAAGCTTTCTTT. Amino acid sequence: CASSFPLARPMNTEAFF. The whole variable domain, remainder taken from reference TRBV28 and TRBJ1-1, is DVKVTQSSRYLVKRTGEKVFLECVQDMDHENMFWYRQDPGLGLRLIYFSYDVKMKEKGDIPEGYSVSREKKERFSLILESASTNQTSMYLCASSFPLARPMNTEAFFGQGTRLTVV.

CDR3 nucleotides: TGTGCCAGCAGCCCCCGCCCGGGGAGGGGAGTCTACAATGAGCAGTTCTTC. It specifies CASSPRPGRGVYNEQFF. V is TRBV7-6 and J is TRBJ2-1; 7 bases line up with TRBD2. Germline lookup yields CDR1 SGHVS and CDR2 FNYEAQ. Trimming at V came to 5 bases and at J to 3 bases, leaving 13 bases not matched to a gene. This CDR3 is 17 amino acids long.

The V gene is TRBV5-4, the J gene TRBJ2-3; TRBD1 might be the D (6 bases). V was shortened by 5 bases and J by 3 bases, with 16 bases between the two germline ends. The CDR3 consists of 15 residues. Germline lookup yields CDR1 SGHNT and CDR2 YYREEE (reference sequence). CDR3 nucleotide sequence: TGTGCCAGCAGGGACAGTGGTGTAGGTACAGATACGCAGTATTTT. This codes for CASRDSGVGTDTQYF.